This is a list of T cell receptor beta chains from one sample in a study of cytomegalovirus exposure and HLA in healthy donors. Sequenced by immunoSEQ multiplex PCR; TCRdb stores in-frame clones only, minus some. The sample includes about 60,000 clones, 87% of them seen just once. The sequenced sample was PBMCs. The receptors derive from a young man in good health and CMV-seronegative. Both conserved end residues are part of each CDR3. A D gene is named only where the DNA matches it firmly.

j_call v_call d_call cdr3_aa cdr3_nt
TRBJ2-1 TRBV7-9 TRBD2 CASTDGGGANNEQFF TGTGCCAGCACCGACGGCGGGGGGGCAAACAATGAGCAGTTCTTC
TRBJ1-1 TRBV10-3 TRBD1 CAIPTGGWNTEAFF TGTGCCATCCCCACAGGGGGCTGGAACACTGAAGCTTTCTTT
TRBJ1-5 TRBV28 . CASSPPPDQPQHF TGTGCCAGCAGTCCCCCCCCGGATCAGCCCCAGCATTTT
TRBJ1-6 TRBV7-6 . CASSLEPNSPLHF TGTGCCAGCAGCTTAGAGCCGAATTCACCCCTCCACTTT
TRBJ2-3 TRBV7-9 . CARLRAYRTDTQYF TGTGCCCGCCTCAGGGCCTATCGCACAGATACGCAGTATTTT
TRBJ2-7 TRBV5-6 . CASSLHSSSYEQYF TGTGCCAGCAGCTTGCATAGTTCTTCCTACGAGCAGTACTTC
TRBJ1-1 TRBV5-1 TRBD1 CASSSTGGGTEAFF TGCGCCAGCAGCTCGACAGGGGGCGGCACTGAAGCTTTCTTT
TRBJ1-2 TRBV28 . CASSPGVGYGYTF TGTGCCAGCAGTCCGGGGGTAGGCTATGGCTACACCTTC
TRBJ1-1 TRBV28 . CASRRGSVNTEAFF TGTGCCAGCAGGCGAGGGAGTGTGAACACTGAAGCTTTCTTT
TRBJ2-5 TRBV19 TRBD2 CASKGSRLAEYF TGTGCCAGTAAGGGCAGCCGACTAGCCGAGTACTTC
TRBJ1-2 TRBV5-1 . CASSLGSRGNYGYTF TGCGCCAGCAGCTTGGGCAGCCGGGGTAACTATGGCTACACCTTC
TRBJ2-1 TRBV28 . CASSPDGSSYNEQFF TGTGCCAGCAGTCCCGACGGGAGCTCCTACAATGAGCAGTTCTTC
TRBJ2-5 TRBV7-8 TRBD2 CASSLVGSGVFQETQYF TGTGCCAGCAGCTTAGTGGGTAGCGGGGTCTTTCAAGAGACCCAGTACTTC
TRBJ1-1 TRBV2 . CASRLNTEAFF TGTGCCAGCAGGCTAAACACTGAAGCTTTCTTT
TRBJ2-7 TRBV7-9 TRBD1 CASRDRASYEQYF TGTGCCAGCCGGGACAGGGCATCCTACGAGCAGTACTTC
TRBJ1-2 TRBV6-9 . CASTADGHGYYGYTF TGTGCCAGCACCGCCGATGGACACGGATACTATGGCTACACCTTC
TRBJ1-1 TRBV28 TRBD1 CASRYDRATSNTEAFF TGTGCCAGCAGATACGACAGGGCGACCTCGAACACTGAAGCTTTCTTT
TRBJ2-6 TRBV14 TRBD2 CACGGPGANVLTF TGTGCCTGCGGGGGGCCTGGGGCCAACGTCCTGACTTTC
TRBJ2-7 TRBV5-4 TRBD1 CASSWGQGEQYF TGTGCCAGCAGCTGGGGACAGGGCGAGCAGTACTTC
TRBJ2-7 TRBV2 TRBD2 CASRSGTSGVPFYEQYF TGTGCCAGCAGGTCCGGGACTAGCGGGGTGCCCTTCTACGAGCAGTACTTC
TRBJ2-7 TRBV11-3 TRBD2 CASSSRTSGSGEQYF TGTGCCAGCAGCTCTCGGACTAGCGGTTCAGGCGAGCAGTACTTC
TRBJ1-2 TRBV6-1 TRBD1 CASSSPRTGGGYTF TGTGCCAGCAGTTCCCCCCGGACAGGGGGCGGCTACACCTTC
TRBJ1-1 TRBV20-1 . CSASRVTEAFF TGCAGTGCTTCGCGGGTCACTGAAGCTTTCTTT
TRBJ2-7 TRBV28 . CASTGFSSYEQYF TGTGCCAGCACAGGGTTCAGCTCCTACGAGCAGTACTTC
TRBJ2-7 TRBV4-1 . CASSQAGGLLEQYF TGCGCCAGCAGCCAAGCCGGGGGGCTCCTCGAGCAGTACTTC